This T cell receptor (beta chain) was sequenced during a study of human T cells and chemical hapten exposure (dated by TCRdb to about 2021). Regarding the study in general: For sensitization, 2% DPC in acetone was applied to a roughly 2 cm by roughly 2 cm area of upper inner arm skin. Throughout the study period of about 23 weeks, patients also received therapeutic DPC doses to the scalp every week. Patch testing was done on the upper back using Finn chambers containing 0.01% DPC, and results were scored after 6 days according to International Contact Dermatitis Research Group standards. Alopecia areata with under or over 50% scalp involvement, alopecia totalis and alopecia universalis were represented in the patient cohort, which was mostly female. Libraries were pooled for sequencing, and per-sample TCR yields varied mainly because of small differences in library volumes within the pool. This study followed changes in the peripheral blood TCR repertoire in vivo during primary and secondary sensitization of alopecia patients to the hapten diphenylcyclopropenone (DPC). Patient blood was sampled pre-sensitization (week 0) and at 2, 6 and about 24 weeks after DPC sensitization. For TCR sequencing, blood came from 25 to 35 alopecia patients at anywhere from one to four time points (pre-sensitization, 2, 6 and 24 weeks). What the study reported, not specific to this receptor: DPC sensitization did not change the number of TCRs with a frequency above 1 in 1000, and there was no evidence of changes in global repertoire structure. Because all patients had alopecia, a presumed autoimmune disease, the immune response of the patients might differ from that of healthy individuals. Repeated subsampling changed both the strength of the expansion versus patch-test correlation and the threshold at which the correlation became significant. Expanded TCRs formed significantly more large CDR3 similarity clusters than pre-sensitization or healthy control sets, consistent with antigen-driven responses. The number of PT1 expanded TCRs positively correlated with patch test score, significant at thresholds 8, 16 and 32 but not 4.

This clonotype was observed many times. The antigen this receptor binds is unknown. Per-nucleotide qualities are absent, and no much larger clonotype sits a single base away. The time point label corresponds to: patch test 3, about 24 weeks after DPC sensitization. The intended sense of this specimen's treatment or condition label: therapeutic diphenylcyclopropenone sensitization with weekly scalp DPC. At each patch-test visit, blood was drawn before the patch test was applied. To be eligible, patients had to be aged 18 to 70, diagnosed with alopecia and judged suitable for DPC therapy, while pregnant patients were excluded. Total RNA was extracted from unfractionated whole blood that had been collected in Tempus Blood RNA tubes. Library preparation employed RACE. Instrument used: NextSeq 500. During library preparation, unique molecular identifiers were attached to individual cDNA molecules so that TCRs could be counted quantitatively and reproducibly. From each blood RNA sample, both TCR alpha and TCR beta chains were sequenced. As for the authors' bioinformatics: Samples had a median of approximately 93,000 TCRs, with a range from about 23,224 to 750,000. V, J and CDR3 annotation of the TCR reads was performed with the Decombinator software suite. To make PS versus PT1 abundance plots, every sample was subsampled to the same number of TCRs (28,000). TCRs were defined as expanded if absent before sensitization and observed at least eight times at the 2-week time point. Using fastp at Q25 and MiXCR, TCRdb reprocessed the public reads and kept productive beta chains. Every distinct CDR3 protein forms one entry, paired with its most common genes and DNA. None of the V and J calls come from the authors' own analysis; TCRdb made them. The table for this sample lists under 75,000 distinct CDR3 sequences; approximately 10% of them were counted only once. The ten largest clones capture about 1.5% of the sample.

The cysteine opens and the phenylalanine closes a CDR3 of 15 amino acids. Solely the CDR3 DNA is kept, with 45 bases framed from the first base. CDR1 and CDR2 were assigned from the germline V gene as SGHTS and YDEGEE. Germline trimming: 6 bases from V, 5 bases from J; junction bases outside gene matches: 11. Material: whole blood, obtained in connection with sensitization to the hapten diphenylcyclopropenone (DPC). Recombination connected TRBV5-8 to TRBJ2-1, with 7 bases in between that match TRBD1. This sequence originates from a woman in her forties or fifties with alopecia areata. Some clones in this sample may be carry-over from other donors' samples. The encoded CDR3 is CASTDRERWDNEQFF. The DNA sequence is TGTGCCAGCACCGACAGGGAACGGTGGGACAATGAGCAGTTCTTC.